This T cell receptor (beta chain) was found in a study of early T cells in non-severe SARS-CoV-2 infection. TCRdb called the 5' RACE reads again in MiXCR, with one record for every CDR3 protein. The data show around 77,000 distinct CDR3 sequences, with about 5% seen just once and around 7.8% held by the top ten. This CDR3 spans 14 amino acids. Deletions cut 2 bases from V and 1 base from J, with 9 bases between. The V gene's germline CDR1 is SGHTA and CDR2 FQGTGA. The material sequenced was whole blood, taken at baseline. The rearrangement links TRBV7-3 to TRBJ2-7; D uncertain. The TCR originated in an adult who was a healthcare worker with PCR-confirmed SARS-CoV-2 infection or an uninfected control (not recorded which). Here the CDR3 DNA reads TGTGCCAGCAGCTTAGAGCCAGGATCCTACGAGCAGTACTTC. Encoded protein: CASSLEPGSYEQYF. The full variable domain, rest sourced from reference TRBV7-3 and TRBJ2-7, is GAGVSQTPSNKVTEKGKYVELRCDPISGHTALYWYRQSLGQGPEFLIYFQGTGAADDSGLPNDRFFAVRPEGSVSTLKIQRTERGDSAVYLCASSLEPGSYEQYFGPGTRLTVT.